This T cell receptor beta chain was captured in a study of T-cell memory formation after mild COVID-19. Findings and caveats of the study: Among contracting clones, CD4+ were mainly CM/EM and CD8+ enriched in EMRA.

This clonotype has a handful of counts. Its specificity is unknown. Trimming cost V 1 base and J 0 bases, with 9 bases left between them. The germline V gene has CDR1 MNHNS and CDR2 SASEGT. The CDR3 is 15 amino acids. TCRdb independently ran MiXCR on the 5' RACE reads; one entry per CDR3 protein. The sample records a few hundred thousand distinct CDR3 sequences, 20% to 25% being singletons. The chain uses TRBV6-1 and TRBJ1-1; D not resolved. Sequenced material: PBMCs or a T cell subset sorted from them (not recorded which). The sequence was collected from an adult woman who had mild COVID-19 (a few samples of this study predate the infection). Cell type and time point are not known. Written as DNA, the CDR3 is TGTGCCAGCAGTGAAGGAACACCTCTGAACACTGAAGCTTTCTTT. Its protein product is CASSEGTPLNTEAFF.